This T cell receptor (beta chain) appears in the sequencing data of a study of CD8 T cells in Susac syndrome. General observations from the study: The study's TCR sequencing and HLA analysis drew on a certain number of individuals. That number was acknowledged as relatively small.

Points on this clonotype: What it recognizes is unknown.

The CD8+ and CD4+ T cells were negatively isolated, with the TEMRA cells enriched by FACS. Random hexamers were used to reverse transcribe the RNA input (roughly 0.5 to 1 ug). TCR beta CDR3 was amplified by immunoSEQ multiplex PCR. This amplification extended across 54 Vbeta and 13 Jbeta segments. TCRdb fed the immunoSEQ multiplex PCR reads into MiXCR, producing one record per CDR3 protein. The table includes hundreds of thousands of distinct CDR3 sequences, about 95% detected once. V lost 4 bases to trimming and J lost 5 bases, with 7 bases between them. The CDR3 has 12 residues. Germline V CDR1 and CDR2: KGHDR, SFDVKD.

This sequence originates from a human donor with multiple sclerosis. This chain uses TRBV24-1 with TRBJ2-5; D is perhaps TRBD2 (5 bases). Sequencing used CD4+ T cells from PBMCs. The CDR3 region is CATSDRTETQYF. DNA for the CDR3: TGTGCCACCAGTGACAGGACTGAGACCCAGTACTTC.